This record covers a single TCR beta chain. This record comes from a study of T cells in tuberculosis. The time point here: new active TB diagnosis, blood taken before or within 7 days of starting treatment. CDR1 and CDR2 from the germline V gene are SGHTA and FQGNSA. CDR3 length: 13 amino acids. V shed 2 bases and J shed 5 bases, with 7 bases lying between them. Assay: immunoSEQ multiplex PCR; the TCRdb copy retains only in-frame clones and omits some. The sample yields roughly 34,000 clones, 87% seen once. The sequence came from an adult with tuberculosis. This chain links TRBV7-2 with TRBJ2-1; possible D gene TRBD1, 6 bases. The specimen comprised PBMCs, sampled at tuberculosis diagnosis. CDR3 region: CASSLPGDNEQFF. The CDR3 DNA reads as TGTGCCAGCAGCTTACCAGGGGACAATGAGCAGTTCTTC.